The clone carrying this T cell receptor (beta chain) was detected a few times. Its antigen is as yet unknown. Primed by a sample-barcoded 5' primer and a J-beta primer mix, a second PCR proceeded for about 7 to 11 cycles. TCRdb used MiXCR to reprocess the 5' RACE reads, holding one entry per CDR3 protein. This table holds approximately 1.5 million distinct CDR3 sequences, roughly 43% found once. The V and J ends lost 6 bases and 1 base respectively, with 9 bases between them. The CDR3 extends over 13 amino acids. This sample was included in a study of blood T cells in healthy people across ages. The study, taken as a whole, reports: The donors' CMV status was not determined, possibly confounding changes in expanded clonotypes.

The authors drew 7.5 to 10 milliliters of peripheral blood from each donor. The source of this sequence is a woman aged 18-29 years in good health. The sequenced sample was blood. J is TRBJ2-5 and V is TRBV12-3 or TRBV12-4; D remains ambiguous. The CDR3 spells CASSRPVQETQYF. As DNA, the CDR3 is TGTGCCAGCAGCCGCCCGGTCCAAGAGACCCAGTACTTC.